Detailed here is one TCR beta chain. The entry originates in a study of blood T cell repertoires in COVID-19. Looking at the study overall: PBMCs, B-cell-depleted T cells, or T cells were the source of the cDNA or gDNA that made up the material.

Original data processing: Estimates of nucleated cell counts were drawn from the amplification of reference gene primers. Only in-frame clones appear in the TCRdb table, and some are missing; sequencing was by immunoSEQ multiplex PCR. V and J calls and clone size follow that table, whereas D and trimming were derived from the DNA. The sample has some 240,000 clones; 80% to 85% are singletons. The CDR3 length is 15 residues. Per the germline V gene, CDR1 is MNHEY and CDR2 is SVGAGI. V lost 5 bases to trimming and J lost 1 base, with 15 bases between them. Sequenced material: peripheral blood. The sequence came from a middle-aged woman who had recovered from COVID-19. The J gene is TRBJ2-7, the V gene TRBV6-5, with D possibly being TRBD1 (6 bases). The CDR3 DNA sequence: TGTGCCAGCAGTAGAGGGGGAAGAGGTTCCTACGAGCAGTACTTC. Its protein product is CASSRGGRGSYEQYF.